One and the same sample provided the 12 T cell receptor beta chains below, sequenced in a study of monozygotic twins with inflammatory bowel disease. Each CDR3 protein gets one entry in TCRdb, which reprocessed the 5' RACE reads and gives no DNA. Found here are about 440,000 distinct CDR3 sequences; the top ten clones hold roughly 2.2%. Sequences were obtained from blood. These receptors originate from a human donor with ulcerative colitis or Crohn's disease, or a healthy co-twin of an affected twin (not recorded which).

The chain recombines TRBV12-3 or TRBV12-4 with TRBJ2-1; TCRdb designates TRBD2, a call that cannot be tested without DNA. The CDR3 has 19 residues. CDR3 sequence reads: CASSPTTGLAGEAANEQFF.

The chain is built from TRBV12-3 or TRBV12-4 and TRBJ2-3; the TCRdb D gene call, TRBD2, has no DNA to confirm it. The CDR3 runs 16 residues. Here the CDR3 reads CASRLRLAGSTDTQYF.

The rearrangement uses TRBV2 and TRBJ2-2; the TRBD1 assignment by TCRdb is unverifiable without DNA. Germline CDR1 is SNHLY and CDR2 is FYNNEI. There are 13 residues in the CDR3. This chain's CDR3 is CASYRVGTGELFF.

This chain uses TRBV24-1 with TRBJ2-5; the D call of TRBD1 rests on TCRdb alone, since no DNA is present to check it. The CDR3 has 15 residues. Germline V gene data show CDR1 as KGHDR and CDR2 as SFDVKD. The CDR3 protein is CATSGPGQGEETQYF.

Here the CDR3 reads CAWSLQNWGYTF. The chain carries TRBV30 and TRBJ1-2. Germline values: CDR1 GTSNPN, CDR2 SVGIG (reference sequence). This CDR3 is built from 12 residues.

The chain combines TRBV7-2 with TRBJ1-1; TCRdb gives TRBD1 as the D gene, but with no DNA this cannot be confirmed. This CDR3 contains 16 residues. Germline assignment: CDR1 SGHTA and CDR2 FQGNSA. The CDR3: CASSLNLDRVNTEAFF.

This chain joins TRBV28 and TRBJ2-6. Germline CDR1 reads MDHEN; CDR2 reads SYDVKM. CDR3 length: 15 amino acids. The CDR3 loop is CASSSQGSRANVLTF.

The rearrangement uses TRBV12-3 or TRBV12-4 and TRBJ1-1; TCRdb selects TRBD1, and the lack of DNA leaves this call unchecked. The CDR3 has 15 amino acids. CDR3: CASSLALTGNTEAFF.

The chain employs TRBV6-6 and TRBJ1-1; the D gene TCRdb calls, TRBD1, cannot be checked with no DNA. This CDR3 spans 12 amino acids. CDR1 is MNHNY and CDR2 is SVGAGI in the germline V gene (reference sequence). The CDR3 loop is CASSYSGGAAFF.

The V gene is TRBV5-4, the J gene TRBJ2-1; absent DNA, TCRdb's TRBD1 call cannot be checked. The CDR3 has 16 residues. Germline lookup yields CDR1 SGHNT and CDR2 YYREEE (reference sequence). The CDR3 loop is CASSPTPGGGYNEQFF. The full variable domain, in which reference TRBV5-4 and TRBJ2-1 provide the parts outside the CDR3, is ETGVTQSPTHLIKTRGQQVTLRCSSQSGHNTVSWYQQALGQGPQFIFQYYREEENGRGNFPPRFSGLQFPNYSSELNVNALELDDSALYLCASSPTPGGGYNEQFFGPGTRLTVL.

The chain links TRBV7-9 to TRBJ2-2; TCRdb's D call, TRBD1, is unchecked because there is no DNA. The V gene's germline CDR1 is SEHNR and CDR2 FQNEAQ (reference sequence). The CDR3 consists of 16 residues. This CDR3 reads CASSLNEGYDTGELFF.

CDR3 amino acids: CSVEVGVTDTQYF. This chain uses TRBV29-1 with TRBJ2-3; TCRdb's D gene call, TRBD1, goes unchecked for lack of DNA. Germline V gene data show CDR1 as SQVTM and CDR2 as ANQGSEA. CDR3 length equals 13 residues.